Listed below are T cell receptor beta chains from one sample, sequenced in a study of tumor T cells in aggressive B-cell lymphoma. Data came from immunoSEQ multiplex PCR; TCRdb stores just in-frame clones and leaves some out. The table has about 4,600 clones, over 70% seen once; the top ten hold 4% to 5%. The specimen was tumor tissue. The source is an adult with diffuse large B cell lymphoma. CDR3s leave out the opening cysteine and the closing phenylalanine or tryptophan. Fields, in order: clone size, J gene, V gene, CDR3 protein. Size tells how often a clone was seen (once, few, many) or the class of an expanded clone, and some rows leave it out.

NA | TRBJ2-1 | TRBV7-7 | ASSLRVGKPWGDEQF
NA | TRBJ2-5 | TRBV11-2 | ASSGGGGLAGVETQY
few | TRBJ1-1 | TRBV10-3 | AIRYRGANTEAF
NA | TRBJ2-7 | TRBV28 | ASTLAQAAYEQY
NA | TRBJ1-1 | TRBV19 | ASIPRGRGTEAF
NA | TRBJ1-1 | TRBV2 | ASSFPGGTEAF
NA | TRBJ2-7 | TRBV11-2 | ASSSSPGYEQY
NA | TRBJ1-6 | TRBV5-1 | ASSLLLVGDSPLH
NA | TRBJ2-3 | TRBV27 | ASSLRWADTQY
NA | TRBJ2-7 | TRBV18 | ASSTGTGEYEQY
NA | TRBJ2-1 | TRBV7-3 | ASSRTSGDYNEQF
NA | TRBJ2-2 | TRBV5-1 | TSSFTGQGFTGELF
NA | TRBJ1-1 | TRBV5-1 | ASSLVWGRLRTEAF
NA | TRBJ1-4 | TRBV6-1 | ASSEDFGPRGKLF
few | TRBJ1-3 | TRBV10-3 | AIRISRDTKDGNTIY
NA | TRBJ2-7 | TRBV6-5 | ASSDPGQGAYEQY
NA | TRBJ1-5 | TRBV7-2 | ASSSVPDGAQH
NA | TRBJ2-1 | TRBV7-3 | ASSLMHLGTSGYNEQF
NA | TRBJ2-1 | TRBV18 | ASSPPGLTFNEQF
once | TRBJ1-1 | TRBV15 | ATSRDGENTEAF
NA | TRBJ2-6 | TRBV5-1 | ASSSDRPGANVLT
NA | TRBJ1-1 | TRBV11-2 | ASSLVANTEAF
NA | TRBJ1-6 | TRBV7-2 | ASSLDRGGSPLH
NA | TRBJ1-5 | TRBV30 | AWSVQGDSNQPQH
NA | TRBJ2-1 | TRBV11-1 | ASSLGTSGNARFYNEQF
few | TRBJ2-1 | TRBV10-3 | AIRTSGGTNYNEQF
NA | TRBJ1-1 | TRBV10-2 | ASSVRGGTAEAF
once | TRBJ1-5 | TRBV28 | ASTGVDSNQPQH
NA | TRBJ2-5 | TRBV18 | ASSPPSGGLETQY
NA | TRBJ1-1 | TRBV5-4 | ASSLEGILNTEAF
NA | TRBJ1-3 | TRBV9 | ASGSVGNTIY
NA | TRBJ1-5 | TRBV5-5 | ASSLYARGDNQPQH
NA | TRBJ2-5 | TRBV28 | ASSVSGRETQY
NA | TRBJ1-5 | TRBV4-1 | ASSQDREIWQPQH
NA | TRBJ2-1 | TRBV18 | ASSPREEANEQF
NA | TRBJ1-6 | TRBV9 | ASSVGGSKSPLH
NA | TRBJ1-5 | TRBV2 | ASSAQGLNQPQH
NA | TRBJ2-7 | TRBV5-4 | ASSLVSGGTNEQY
NA | TRBJ1-1 | TRBV29-1 | SVRKNTEAF
NA | TRBJ1-2 | TRBV27 | ASSGDLNYGYT
once | TRBJ1-2 | TRBV5-4 | ASSLRVGYGYT
NA | TRBJ1-6 | TRBV7-8 | ASSLAGPNSPLH
NA | TRBJ1-3 | TRBV15 | ATSAGPGAGNTIY
NA | TRBJ1-2 | TRBV4-1 | ASSNQETGGYGYT
NA | TRBJ1-2 | TRBV30 | AWTLTGYGYT
NA | TRBJ1-2 | TRBV19 | ASSIGAHWGYT
NA | TRBJ2-1 | TRBV7-9 | ASSITFSGSSYNEQF
NA | NA | TRBV27 | ASTRTEPYEQY